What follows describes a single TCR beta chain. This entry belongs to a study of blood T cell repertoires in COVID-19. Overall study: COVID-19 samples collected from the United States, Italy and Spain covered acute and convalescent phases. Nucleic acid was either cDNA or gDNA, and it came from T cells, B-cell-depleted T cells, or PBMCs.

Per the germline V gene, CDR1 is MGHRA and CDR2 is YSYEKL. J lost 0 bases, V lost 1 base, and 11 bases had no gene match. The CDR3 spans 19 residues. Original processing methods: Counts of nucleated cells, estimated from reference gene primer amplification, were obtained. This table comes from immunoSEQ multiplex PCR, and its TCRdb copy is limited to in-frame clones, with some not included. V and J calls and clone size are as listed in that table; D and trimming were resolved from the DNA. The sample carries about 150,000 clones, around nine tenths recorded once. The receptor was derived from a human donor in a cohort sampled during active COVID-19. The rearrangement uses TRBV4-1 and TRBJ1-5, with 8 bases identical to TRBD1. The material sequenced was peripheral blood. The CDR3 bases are TGCGCCAGCAGCCAAGGGCGGGCCAGGGGGCTTTATAGCAATCAGCCCCAGCATTTT. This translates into CASSQGRARGLYSNQPQHF.